By share, the clone carrying this T cell receptor (beta chain) counts as large. Trimming cost V 2 bases and J 9 bases, with 11 bases left between them. This CDR3 spans 14 amino acids. Germline assignment: CDR1 LNHDA and CDR2 SQIVND (reference sequence). Around 450 ng RNA was reverse transcribed with alpha and beta constant-region primers. Separate chain-specific third strand synthesis with multiplexing indices produced the alpha and beta libraries. TCRdb re-called the 5' RACE reads through MiXCR, storing one row per CDR3 protein. The sample includes around 3,400 distinct CDR3 sequences, less than 25% of them seen just once. The repertoire came from unfractionated whole blood and reflected all unsorted peripheral T cells. Donors were HIV-infected adults who had not yet started antiretroviral therapy but were about to begin. The data originate from a study of HIV-infected patients and healthy controls.

The rearrangement uses TRBV19 and TRBJ1-6, with D unclear. This sequence was found in an adult with HIV infection. The sample in question was blood, obtained before antiretroviral therapy. This CDR3 reads CASSISDFGSPLHF. In DNA form, the CDR3 reads TGTGCCAGTAGTATATCAGATTTCGGTTCACCCCTCCACTTT.